This TCR beta chain was obtained from a study of blood T cell repertoires in COVID-19. Study details: Spain, Italy and the United States supplied samples that represented acute and convalescent COVID-19. PBMCs, B-cell-depleted T cells, or T cells provided the cDNA or gDNA that made up the material.

This CDR3 has 13 residues. V gave up 0 bases and J gave up 2 bases, with 5 bases separating them. Germline CDR1 and CDR2: SGHRS and YFSETQ. In the authors' workflow: Scientists estimated how many nucleated cells there were by amplifying reference gene primers. Using immunoSEQ multiplex PCR, the repertoire was profiled, and TCRdb retains in-frame clones only, with some absent. D and trimming come from the DNA, and the V and J calls and clone size come from that table. The table has around 180,000 clones, about 85% seen once. The TCR comes from an older man with active or convalescent COVID-19. This rearrangement joins TRBV5-1 to TRBJ2-5; tentatively, D is TRBD2 (5 bases). The sample taken for sequencing was peripheral blood. CDR3: CASSLGLQETQYF. Here the CDR3 DNA reads TGCGCCAGCAGCTTGGGACTACAAGAGACCCAGTACTTC.